These 13 T cell receptor beta chains originate from one sample sequenced in a study of blood T cell repertoires in COVID-19. Sequenced by immunoSEQ multiplex PCR; TCRdb stores in-frame clones only, minus some. Here the sample spans fewer than 400,000 clones, 85% to 90% being singletons. Specimen: peripheral blood. The receptors here all came from a human donor in a cohort sampled during active COVID-19.

The rearrangement uses TRBV2 and TRBJ1-5; possible D gene TRBD1, 5 bases. Per the germline V gene, CDR1 is SNHLY and CDR2 is FYNNEI. V lost 7 bases, J lost 7 bases, and 14 bases lay in between. The CDR3 extends over 13 amino acids. CDR3 protein: CASNSGPEQPQHF. The CDR3 DNA is TGTGCCAGCAACTCAGGGCCCGAGCAGCCCCAGCATTTT. Supplemented by reference TRBV2 and TRBJ1-5, the full variable domain reads EPEVTQTPSHQVTQMGQEVILRCVPISNHLYFYWYRQILGQKVEFLVSFYNNEISEKSEIFDDQFSVERPDGSNFTLKIRSTKLEDSAMYFCASNSGPEQPQHFGDGTRLSIL.

V and J are TRBV5-5 and TRBJ2-5, with 10 bases fitting TRBD1. Germline CDR1 reads SGHKS; CDR2 reads YYEKEE (reference sequence). CDR3 size: 17 residues. Trimming cost V 7 bases and J 1 base; bases outside gene matches: 13. For the CDR3, the DNA is TGTGCCAGCCGATCCATCGGGACAGGGGCAACCCAAGAGACCCAGTACTTC. It is translated as CASRSIGTGATQETQYF.

V and J are TRBV9 and TRBJ1-1; D is undetermined. Trimming removed 3 bases at V and 2 bases at J, with 11 bases between. Germline CDR1 reads SGDLS; CDR2 reads YYNGEE. The CDR3 sequence is 14 residues long. The CDR3 sequence: CASSGEARNTEAFF. In DNA, the CDR3 is TGTGCCAGCAGCGGCGAGGCCCGAAACACTGAAGCTTTCTTT. The variable domain in full, with the rest retrieved from reference TRBV9 and TRBJ1-1, is DSGVTQTPKHLITATGQRVTLRCSPRSGDLSVYWYQQSLDQGLQFLIQYYNGEERAKGNILERFSAQQFPDLHSELNLSSLELGDSALYFCASSGEARNTEAFFGQGTRLTVV.

The CDR3 is CAGSWTGRGYGYTF. The DNA of the CDR3 is TGTGCCGGCTCCTGGACAGGGAGGGGCTATGGCTACACCTTC. This sequence joins TRBV28 and TRBJ1-2; TRBD1 aligns across 8 bases. Germline loops: CDR1 MDHEN, CDR2 SYDVKM. The ends lost 11 bases at V and 4 bases at J; junction bases unmatched: 12. The CDR3 covers 14 residues.

This chain connects TRBV2 to TRBJ1-2; D uncertain. CDR1 is SNHLY and CDR2 is FYNNEI in the germline V gene. V gave up 8 bases and J gave up 8 bases, with 12 bases separating them. The CDR3 runs to 11 residues. Written as DNA, the CDR3 is TGTGCCAGCGGAAGACAAGGAGGCTACACCTTC. This encodes CASGRQGGYTF. The full variable domain, with the rest looked up from reference TRBV2 and TRBJ1-2, is EPEVTQTPSHQVTQMGQEVILRCVPISNHLYFYWYRQILGQKVEFLVSFYNNEISEKSEIFDDQFSVERPDGSNFTLKIRSTKLEDSAMYFCASGRQGGYTFGSGTRLTVV.

The chain uses TRBV25-1 and TRBJ1-2, with D maybe TRBD1 (5 bases). CDR3 length equals 12 residues. CDR1 and CDR2 from the germline V gene are MGHDK and SYGVNS. Trimming took 4 bases from V and 8 from J, leaving 11 bases between them. The CDR3 bases are TGTGCCAGCAGTGCAGGGTATGACGGCTACACCTTC. This codes for CASSAGYDGYTF.

The gene calls are TRBV7-3 and TRBJ2-3, with TRBD1 as a possible D gene (5 bases). V was cut by 2 bases and J by 6 bases, with 12 bases left in between. This CDR3 comprises 14 residues. Germline lookup yields CDR1 SGHTA and CDR2 FQGTGA. The DNA of the CDR3 is TGTGCCAGCAGCTTATCGTCAGGGTGGGATACGCAGTATTTT. As protein: CASSLSSGWDTQYF.

The chain joins TRBV9 to TRBJ1-1; 7 nucleotides agree with TRBD1. The length of the CDR3 is 15 residues. The germline V gene encodes CDR1 SGDLS and CDR2 YYNGEE. V shed 4 bases, J shed 0 bases, and the junction held 6 bases outside the gene matches. The CDR3 sequence: CASSRQGMLNTEAFF. In DNA form, the CDR3 reads TGTGCCAGCAGCCGACAGGGAATGCTGAACACTGAAGCTTTCTTT.

The chain carries TRBV5-1 and TRBJ1-1; D is possibly TRBD1 (5 bases). CDR3 size: 15 residues. V lost 0 bases, J lost 4 bases, and 13 bases lay in between. In germline, CDR1 is SGHRS, CDR2 YFSETQ. In nucleotides, the CDR3 is TGCGCCAGCAGCTTGGGGGCAGGGCAGGGCACTGAAGCTTTCTTT. This gives the protein CASSLGAGQGTEAFF.

This clone has just one count. The V gene is TRBV28, the J gene TRBJ2-1; D not certain. The length of the CDR3 is 13 residues. V was shortened by 3 bases and J by 9 bases, with 12 bases between the two germline ends. The germline V gene encodes CDR1 MDHEN and CDR2 SYDVKM. CDR3: CASSFAYSGEQFF. The CDR3 coding sequence is TGTGCCAGCAGTTTCGCATATAGTGGTGAGCAGTTCTTC.

The V gene is TRBV28, the J gene TRBJ2-1; 7 bases fit TRBD2. Unmatched junction bases numbered 11, after V lost 4 bases and J lost 8 bases. The CDR3 consists of 15 residues. The germline gives CDR1 MDHEN, CDR2 SYDVKM. Written as DNA, the CDR3 is TGTGCCAGCAGTTATGAAGGCGGGGGAAGGGATGAGCAGTTCTTC. This gives the protein CASSYEGGGRDEQFF.

CDR3 in amino acids: CASSERLAGGTEQFF. CDR3 DNA: TGTGCCAGCAGTGAACGACTAGCGGGGGGCACGGAGCAGTTCTTC. The chain uses TRBV25-1 and TRBJ2-1; TRBD2 matches 13 bases. Germline assignment: CDR1 MGHDK and CDR2 SYGVNS. The CDR3 consists of 15 residues. V was clipped by 2 bases and J by 10 bases; unmatched bases: 5.

This chain joins TRBV3-1 (or the pseudogene TRBV3-2) and TRBJ1-5, with unresolved D. V was shortened by 3 bases and J by 3 bases, with 12 bases between the two germline ends. CDR1 is LGHDT and CDR2 is YNNKEL in the germline V gene (reference sequence). This CDR3 comprises 15 residues. CDR3 region: CASSQTPNLNQPQHF. The CDR3, as DNA: TGTGCCAGCAGCCAGACACCGAATCTCAATCAGCCCCAGCATTTT.